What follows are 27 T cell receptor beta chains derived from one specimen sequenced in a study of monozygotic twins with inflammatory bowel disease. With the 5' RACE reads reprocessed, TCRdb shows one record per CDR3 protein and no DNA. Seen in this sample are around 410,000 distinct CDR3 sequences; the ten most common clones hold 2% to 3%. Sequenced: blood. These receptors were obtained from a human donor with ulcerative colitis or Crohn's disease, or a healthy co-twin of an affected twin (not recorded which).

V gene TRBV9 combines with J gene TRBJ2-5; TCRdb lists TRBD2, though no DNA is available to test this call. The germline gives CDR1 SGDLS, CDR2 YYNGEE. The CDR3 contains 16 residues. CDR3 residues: CASSVDSGGAQETQYF.

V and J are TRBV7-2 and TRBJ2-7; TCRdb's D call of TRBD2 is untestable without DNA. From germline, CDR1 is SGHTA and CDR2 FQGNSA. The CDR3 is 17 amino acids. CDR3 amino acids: CASSLERGTDTSYEQYF.

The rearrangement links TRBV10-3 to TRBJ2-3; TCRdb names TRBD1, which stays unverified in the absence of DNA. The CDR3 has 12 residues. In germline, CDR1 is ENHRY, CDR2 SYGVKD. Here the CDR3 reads CAIRGGTDTQYF.

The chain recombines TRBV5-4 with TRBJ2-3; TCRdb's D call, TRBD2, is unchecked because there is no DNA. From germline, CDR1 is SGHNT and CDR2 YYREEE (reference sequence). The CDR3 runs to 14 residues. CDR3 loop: CASSLQSPTDTQYF.

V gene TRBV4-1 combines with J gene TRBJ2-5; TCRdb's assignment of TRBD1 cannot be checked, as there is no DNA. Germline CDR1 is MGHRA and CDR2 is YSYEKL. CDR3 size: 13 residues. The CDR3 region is CASSQVRDGTQYF.

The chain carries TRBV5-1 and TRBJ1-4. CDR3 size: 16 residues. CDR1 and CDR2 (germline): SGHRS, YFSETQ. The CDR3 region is CASSLVGASTNEKLFF.

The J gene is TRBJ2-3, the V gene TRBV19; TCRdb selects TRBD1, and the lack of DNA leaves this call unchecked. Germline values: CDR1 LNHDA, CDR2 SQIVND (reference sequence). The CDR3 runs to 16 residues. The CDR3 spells CASSPRPKSRTDTQYF.

CDR3 loop: CASTRDGRMNTEAFF. The chain combines TRBV6-7 with TRBJ1-1; TCRdb's D gene call, TRBD1, goes unchecked for lack of DNA. TRBV6-7 is reported as an ORF; its role is uncertain. The CDR3 length is 15 residues.

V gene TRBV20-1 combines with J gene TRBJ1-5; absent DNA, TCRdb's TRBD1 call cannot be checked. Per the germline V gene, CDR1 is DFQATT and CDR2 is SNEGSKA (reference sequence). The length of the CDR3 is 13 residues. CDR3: CSAPDISNQPQHF.

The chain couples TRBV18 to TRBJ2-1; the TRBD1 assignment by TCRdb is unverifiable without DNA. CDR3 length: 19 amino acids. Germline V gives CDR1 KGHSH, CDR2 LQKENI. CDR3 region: CASSGIRFGGGQTYNEQFF.

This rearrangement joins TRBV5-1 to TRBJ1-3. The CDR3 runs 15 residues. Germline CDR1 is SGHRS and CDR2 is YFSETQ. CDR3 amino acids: CASSLTGLFGNTIYF.

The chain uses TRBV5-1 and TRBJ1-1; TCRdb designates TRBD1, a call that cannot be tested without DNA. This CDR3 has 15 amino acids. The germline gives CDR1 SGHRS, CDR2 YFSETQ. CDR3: CASSLSGTPDLEAFF.

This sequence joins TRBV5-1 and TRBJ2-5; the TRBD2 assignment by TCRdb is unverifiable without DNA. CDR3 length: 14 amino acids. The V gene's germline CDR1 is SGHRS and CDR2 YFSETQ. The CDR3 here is CASSPPHSGGTQYF. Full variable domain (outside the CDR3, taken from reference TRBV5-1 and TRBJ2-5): KAGVTQTPRYLIKTRGQQVTLSCSPISGHRSVSWYQQTPGQGLQFLFEYFSETQRNKGNFPGRFSGRQFSNSRSEMNVSTLELGDSALYLCASSPPHSGGTQYFGPGTRLLVL.

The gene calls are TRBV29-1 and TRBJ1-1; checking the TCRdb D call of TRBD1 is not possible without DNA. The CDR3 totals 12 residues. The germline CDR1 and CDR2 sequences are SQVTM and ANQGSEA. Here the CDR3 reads CSVDGGRSEAFF.

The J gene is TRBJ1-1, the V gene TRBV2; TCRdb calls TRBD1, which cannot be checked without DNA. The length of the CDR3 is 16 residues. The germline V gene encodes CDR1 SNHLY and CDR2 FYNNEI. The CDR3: CASSAPLGRDNTEAFF. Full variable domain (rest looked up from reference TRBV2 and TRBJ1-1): EPEVTQTPSHQVTQMGQEVILRCVPISNHLYFYWYRQILGQKVEFLVSFYNNEISEKSEIFDDQFSVERPDGSNFTLKIRSTKLEDSAMYFCASSAPLGRDNTEAFFGQGTRLTVV.

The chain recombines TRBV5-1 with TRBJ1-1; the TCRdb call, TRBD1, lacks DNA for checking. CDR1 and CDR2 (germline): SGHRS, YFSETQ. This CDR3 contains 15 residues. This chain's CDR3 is CASSHEGEVVTEAFF.

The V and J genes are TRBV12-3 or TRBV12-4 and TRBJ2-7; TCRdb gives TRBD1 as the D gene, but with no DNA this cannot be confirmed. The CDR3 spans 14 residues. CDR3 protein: CASSPLDPGYEQYF.

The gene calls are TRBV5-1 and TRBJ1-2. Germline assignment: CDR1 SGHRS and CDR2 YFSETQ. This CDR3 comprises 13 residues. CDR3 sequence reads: CASTKDGYYGYTF. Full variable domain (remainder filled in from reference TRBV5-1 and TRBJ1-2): KAGVTQTPRYLIKTRGQQVTLSCSPISGHRSVSWYQQTPGQGLQFLFEYFSETQRNKGNFPGRFSGRQFSNSRSEMNVSTLELGDSALYLCASTKDGYYGYTFGSGTRLTVV.

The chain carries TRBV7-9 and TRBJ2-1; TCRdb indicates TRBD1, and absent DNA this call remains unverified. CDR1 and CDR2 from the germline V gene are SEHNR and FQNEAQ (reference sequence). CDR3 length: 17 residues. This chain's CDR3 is CASSLGSTGGLYNEQFF.

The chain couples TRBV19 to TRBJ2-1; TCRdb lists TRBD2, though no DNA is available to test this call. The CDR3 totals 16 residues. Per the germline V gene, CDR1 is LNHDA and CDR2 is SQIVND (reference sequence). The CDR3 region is CATSRRTSGSSNEQFF.

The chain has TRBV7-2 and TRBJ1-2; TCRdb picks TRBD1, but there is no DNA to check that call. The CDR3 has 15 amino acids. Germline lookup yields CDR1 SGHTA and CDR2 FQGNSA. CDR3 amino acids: CASSMDRGVYYGYTF.

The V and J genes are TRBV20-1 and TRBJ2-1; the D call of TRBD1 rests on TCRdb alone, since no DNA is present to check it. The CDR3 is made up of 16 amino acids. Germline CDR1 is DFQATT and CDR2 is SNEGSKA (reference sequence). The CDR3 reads CSATGNAGQHYNEQFF.

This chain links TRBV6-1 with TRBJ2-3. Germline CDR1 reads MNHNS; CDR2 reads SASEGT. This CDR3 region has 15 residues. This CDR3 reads CASSDWGQRTDTQYF.

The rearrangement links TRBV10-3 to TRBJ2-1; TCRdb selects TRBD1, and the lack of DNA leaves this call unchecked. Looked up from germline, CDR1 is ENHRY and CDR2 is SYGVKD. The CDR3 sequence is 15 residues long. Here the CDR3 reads CAIRQTAIGDNEQFF.

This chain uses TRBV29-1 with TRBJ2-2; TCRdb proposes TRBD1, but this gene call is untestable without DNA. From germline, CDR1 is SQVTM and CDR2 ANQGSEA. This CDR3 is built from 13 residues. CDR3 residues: CSVRTGRPGELFF.

The CDR3 is CATSAGGSYNEQFF. The chain combines TRBV24-1 with TRBJ2-1; without DNA, the TCRdb call of TRBD2 cannot be checked. Germline-derived CDR1 and CDR2 are KGHDR and SFDVKD. The CDR3 sequence is 14 residues long.

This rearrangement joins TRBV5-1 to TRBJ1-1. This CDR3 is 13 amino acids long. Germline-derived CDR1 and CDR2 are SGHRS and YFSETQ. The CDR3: CASSLGQDDEAFF.